A single sample gave rise to the 15 T cell receptor beta chains below, sequenced in a study of blood T cell repertoires in COVID-19. Generated by immunoSEQ multiplex PCR, the TCRdb table keeps only in-frame clones and is missing some. This table has some 97,000 clones, roughly 90% appearing once. Sequenced input: peripheral blood. The receptor source for this set is a man between 45 and 60 years old with active COVID-19.

This clone was seen just once. CDR3 in amino acids: CATSRTTIQGVSNQPQHF. The CDR3 DNA sequence: TGTGCCACCAGCAGAACGACGATTCAGGGGGTATCCAATCAGCCCCAGCATTTT. The chain uses TRBV15 and TRBJ1-5; TRBD1 aligns across 7 bases. This CDR3 is built from 18 residues. V was pared by 2 bases and J by 3 bases, with 13 bases of the junction left unmatched. In germline, CDR1 is LNHNV, CDR2 YYDKDF (reference sequence).

This chain joins TRBV14 and TRBJ1-1; D ambiguous. This CDR3 spans 14 amino acids. V lost 5 bases and J lost 4, with 14 bases in between. Germline CDR1 is SGHDN and CDR2 is FVKESK. CDR3 amino acids: CASSWGGGVTEAFF. CDR3 nucleotides: TGTGCCAGCAGCTGGGGAGGAGGCGTCACTGAAGCTTTCTTT. The full variable domain, completed using reference TRBV14 and TRBJ1-1, is EAGVTQFPSHSVIEKGQTVTLRCDPISGHDNLYWYRRVMGKEIKFLLHFVKESKQDESGMPNNRFLAERTGGTYSTLKVQPAELEDSGVYFCASSWGGGVTEAFFGQGTRLTVV.

CDR3 protein: CATSDVLAEVGTDTQYF. CDR3 DNA: TGTGCCACCAGTGATGTCCTAGCGGAGGTAGGCACAGATACGCAGTATTTT. The rearrangement uses TRBV24-1 and TRBJ2-3; 7 positions match TRBD2. The CDR3 is made up of 17 amino acids. The V segment lost 3 bases and the J segment 1 base; nucleotides outside the gene matches: 9. The germline V gene has CDR1 KGHDR and CDR2 SFDVKD.

V gene TRBV5-4 combines with J gene TRBJ1-6, with 8 bases fitting TRBD1. The V and J ends lost 2 bases and 11 bases, in that order; junction bases with no gene match: 6. The CDR3 sequence is 14 residues long. Germline assignment: CDR1 SGHNT and CDR2 YYREEE (reference sequence). The CDR3 protein is CASSLGQGRTPLHF. In DNA form, the CDR3 reads TGTGCCAGCAGCTTAGGACAGGGAAGGACACCCCTCCACTTT. Complete variable domain (other parts from reference TRBV5-4 and TRBJ1-6): ETGVTQSPTHLIKTRGQQVTLRCSSQSGHNTVSWYQQALGQGPQFIFQYYREEENGRGNFPPRFSGLQFPNYSSELNVNALELDDSALYLCASSLGQGRTPLHFGNGTRLTVT.

This rearrangement joins TRBV7-8 to TRBJ2-3; the D gene is possibly TRBD2 (6 bases). CDR1 is SGHVS and CDR2 is FQNEAQ in the germline V gene. With 5 bases removed from V and 6 bases from J, the gap between germline ends came to 15 bases. The CDR3 spans 14 residues. In nucleotides, the CDR3 is TGTGCCAGCAGCCCCAGAGGAGGGAGGGATACGCAGTATTTT. This codes for CASSPRGGRDTQYF.

The chain has TRBV5-8 and TRBJ1-5; TRBD1 might be the D (6 bases). Trimming pared 6 bases from V and 7 bases from J, leaving 26 bases between. This CDR3 has 17 amino acids. Germline-derived CDR1 and CDR2 are SGHTS and YDEGEE. The chain's CDR3 is CASTLDSPTRVRQPQHF. As DNA, the CDR3 is TGTGCCAGCACCCTGGACAGCCCAACCAGGGTACGGCAGCCCCAGCATTTT. The whole variable domain, filled in from reference TRBV5-8 and TRBJ1-5, reads EAGVTQSPTHLIKTRGQQATLRCSPISGHTSVYWYQQALGLGLQFLLWYDEGEERNRGNFPPRFSGRQFPNYSSELNVNALELEDSALYLCASTLDSPTRVRQPQHFGDGTRLSIL.

The V gene is TRBV14, the J gene TRBJ1-6; D is unresolved. Germline V lookup: CDR1 SGHDN, CDR2 FVKESK. V was trimmed by 1 base and J by 8 bases, leaving 6 bases between them. The CDR3 is 13 residues long. CDR3 sequence reads: CASSQVLDSPLHF. CDR3 nucleotide sequence: TGTGCCAGCAGCCAAGTCCTAGATTCACCCCTCCACTTT. Together with reference TRBV14 and TRBJ1-6, the CDR3 gives the full variable domain: EAGVTQFPSHSVIEKGQTVTLRCDPISGHDNLYWYRRVMGKEIKFLLHFVKESKQDESGMPNNRFLAERTGGTYSTLKVQPAELEDSGVYFCASSQVLDSPLHFGNGTRLTVT.

The V call is TRBV27, the J call TRBJ2-3, with TRBD1 matching 11 bases. The CDR3 contains 16 residues. The V segment lost 6 bases and the J segment 6 bases; nucleotides outside the gene matches: 11. Per the germline V gene, CDR1 is MNHEY and CDR2 is SMNVEV (reference sequence). The CDR3 reads CASRPALGQGGDTQYF. In DNA, the CDR3 is TGTGCCAGCAGACCTGCATTGGGACAGGGGGGTGATACGCAGTATTTT.

V gene TRBV19 combines with J gene TRBJ1-5; D gene unclear. This CDR3 is 16 amino acids long. Trimming pared 3 bases from V and 3 bases from J, leaving 15 bases between. The germline V gene has CDR1 LNHDA and CDR2 SQIVND (reference sequence). The CDR3 DNA reads as TGTGCCAGTAGTATGGCCTGGGAGAATTTCAATCAGCCCCAGCATTTT. This sequence encodes CASSMAWENFNQPQHF.

The sample holds one count of this clone. This chain uses TRBV2 with TRBJ1-5; D is undetermined. V gave up 6 bases and J gave up 3 bases, with 12 bases separating them. CDR1 and CDR2 from the germline V gene are SNHLY and FYNNEI. The CDR3 runs to 14 residues. The CDR3 bases are TGTGCCAGCAGGGTCATCCAGGACAATCAGCCCCAGCATTTT. It encodes CASRVIQDNQPQHF.

This chain uses TRBV11-3 with TRBJ2-1; TRBD2 matches 9 bases. Germline CDR1 is SGHNT and CDR2 is YENEEA. V lost 5 bases to trimming and J lost 4 bases; unmatched junction nucleotides: 6. This CDR3 has 15 residues. CDR3: CASSGLAGNYNEQFF. The DNA for the CDR3 is TGTGCCAGCAGCGGCCTAGCGGGAAATTACAATGAGCAGTTCTTC. Complete variable domain (other parts from reference TRBV11-3 and TRBJ2-1): EAGVVQSPRYKIIEKKQPVAFWCNPISGHNTLYWYLQNLGQGPELLIRYENEEAVDDSQLPKDRFSAERLKGVDSTLKIQPAELGDSAVYLCASSGLAGNYNEQFFGPGTRLTVL.

The V call is TRBV24-1, the J call TRBJ2-5, with D perhaps TRBD1 (6 bases). Trimming left V 2 bases short and J 4 bases short, with 16 bases between. The CDR3 runs 16 residues. From germline, CDR1 is KGHDR and CDR2 SFDVKD. DNA of the CDR3: TGTGCCACCAGTGATTCTGGACAGTTTCCTGGAGAGACCCAGTACTTC. It codes for CATSDSGQFPGETQYF.

The chain combines TRBV6-2 or TRBV6-3 with TRBJ2-7, with 10 bases aligning to TRBD1. Germline CDR1 and CDR2: MNHEY and SVGEGT. The V and J ends lost 5 bases and 0 bases, in that order; junction bases with no gene match: 4. This CDR3 contains 15 residues. The CDR3 DNA follows: TGTGCCAGCAGTACCCGGGACAGGGGCTCCTACGAGCAGTACTTC. It translates to CASSTRDRGSYEQYF.

Turning to this clone: One end of the junction does not line up with germline, which may come from a read error. The CDR3 sequence is CASSYNSEAFF. The CDR3 bases are TGTGCCAGCAGTTATAACAGTGAAGCTTTCTTT. The chain recombines TRBV6-5 with TRBJ1-1; D remains ambiguous. Germline lookup yields CDR1 MNHEY and CDR2 SVGAGI. The CDR3 runs to 11 residues.

V usage is TRBV10-1 and J usage is TRBJ2-1; 8 bases are a match to TRBD2. This CDR3 is built from 16 residues. V lost 2 bases and J lost 3; bases outside the gene matches: 6. Germline CDR1 reads WNHNN; CDR2 reads SYGVQD (reference sequence). The CDR3: CASSEGRGGLYNEQFF. The CDR3, as DNA: TGCGCCAGCAGTGAGGGGCGCGGGGGGCTCTACAATGAGCAGTTCTTC.